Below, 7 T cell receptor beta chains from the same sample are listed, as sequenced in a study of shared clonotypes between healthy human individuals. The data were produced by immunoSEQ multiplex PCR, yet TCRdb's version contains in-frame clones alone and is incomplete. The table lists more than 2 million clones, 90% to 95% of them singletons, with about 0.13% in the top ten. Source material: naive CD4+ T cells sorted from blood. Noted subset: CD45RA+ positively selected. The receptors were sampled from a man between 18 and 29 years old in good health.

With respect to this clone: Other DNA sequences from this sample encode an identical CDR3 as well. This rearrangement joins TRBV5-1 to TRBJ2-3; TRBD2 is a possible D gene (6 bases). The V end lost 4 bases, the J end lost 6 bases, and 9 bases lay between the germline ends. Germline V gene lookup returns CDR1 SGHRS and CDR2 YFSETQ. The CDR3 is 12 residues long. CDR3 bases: TGCGCCAGCAGCCCGGGGGTGGATACGCAGTATTTT. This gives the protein CASSPGVDTQYF.

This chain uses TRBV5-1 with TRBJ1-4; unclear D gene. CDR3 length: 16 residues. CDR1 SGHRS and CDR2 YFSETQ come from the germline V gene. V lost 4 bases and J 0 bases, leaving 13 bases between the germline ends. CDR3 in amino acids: CASSITPTTTNEKLFF. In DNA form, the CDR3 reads TGCGCCAGCAGCATAACACCGACTACAACTAATGAAAAACTGTTTTTT.

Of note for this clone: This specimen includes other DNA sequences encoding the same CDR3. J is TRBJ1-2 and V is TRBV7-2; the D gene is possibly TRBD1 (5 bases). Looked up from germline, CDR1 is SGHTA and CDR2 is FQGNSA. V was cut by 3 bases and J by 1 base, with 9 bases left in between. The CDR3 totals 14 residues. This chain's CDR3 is CASSLGPLNYGYTF. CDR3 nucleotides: TGTGCCAGCAGCTTGGGACCTCTTAACTATGGCTACACCTTC. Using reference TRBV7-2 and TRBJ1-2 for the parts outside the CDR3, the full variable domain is GAGVSQSPSNKVTEKGKDVELRCDPISGHTALYWYRQSLGQGLEFLIYFQGNSAPDKSGLPSDRFSAERTGGSVSTLTIQRTQQEDSAVYLCASSLGPLNYGYTFGSGTRLTVV.

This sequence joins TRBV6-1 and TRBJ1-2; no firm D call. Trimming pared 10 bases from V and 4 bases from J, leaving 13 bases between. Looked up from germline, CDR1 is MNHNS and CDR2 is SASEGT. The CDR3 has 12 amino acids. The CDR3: CATEGETYGYTF. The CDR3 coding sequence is TGTGCCACCGAGGGTGAAACCTATGGCTACACCTTC.

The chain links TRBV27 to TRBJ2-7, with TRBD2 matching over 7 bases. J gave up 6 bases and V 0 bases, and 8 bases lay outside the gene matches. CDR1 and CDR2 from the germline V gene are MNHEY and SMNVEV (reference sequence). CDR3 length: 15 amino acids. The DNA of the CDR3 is TGTGCCAGCAGTTTATCGGCGGGAGCTTCGCTCGAGCAGTACTTC. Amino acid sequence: CASSLSAGASLEQYF.

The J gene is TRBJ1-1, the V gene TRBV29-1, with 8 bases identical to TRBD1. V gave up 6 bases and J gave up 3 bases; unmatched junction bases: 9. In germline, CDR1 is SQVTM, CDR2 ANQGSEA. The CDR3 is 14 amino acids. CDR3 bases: TGCAGCGTGGGAAGACAGGGGAAGGACACTGAAGCTTTCTTT. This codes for CSVGRQGKDTEAFF.

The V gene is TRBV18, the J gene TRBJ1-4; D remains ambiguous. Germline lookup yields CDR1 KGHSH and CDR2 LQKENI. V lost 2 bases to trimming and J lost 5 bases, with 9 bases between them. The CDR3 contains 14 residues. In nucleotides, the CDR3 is TGTGCCAGCTCACCAGGGCTACGAAATGAAAAACTGTTTTTT. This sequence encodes CASSPGLRNEKLFF.